Shown below are 3 T cell receptor beta chains from a single sample sequenced in a study of TIL therapy for anti-PD-1-resistant metastatic lung cancer. The immunoSEQ assay was v3. Sequenced by immunoSEQ multiplex PCR; TCRdb stores in-frame clones only, minus some. Seen here are more than 20,000 clones, 63% observed once, and the top ten hold about 16%. The time point was: pre-treatment sample, taken before nivolumab and TIL therapy. Pleural nodules or supraclavicular lymph nodes made up most of the excised metastases sampled. The sequenced sample was tumor tissue, obtained at baseline. These receptors came from a woman aged 30-79 years with non-small cell lung cancer.

V and J are TRBV6-1 and TRBJ2-1; TRBD2 matches 8 bases. V trimming: 7 bases; J trimming: 6 bases; junction bases outside the gene matches: 5. Germline V gives CDR1 MNHNS, CDR2 SASEGT. This CDR3 contains 13 residues. CDR3 sequence reads: CASKRENSNEQFF. CDR3 DNA sequence: TGTGCCAGCAAGCGGGAGAATAGCAATGAGCAGTTCTTC.

This rearrangement joins TRBV19 to TRBJ2-7, with no clear D. Germline values: CDR1 LNHDA, CDR2 SQIVND (reference sequence). This CDR3 comprises 14 residues. V lost 0 bases and J lost 1, with 7 bases in between. CDR3 sequence: CASSIDAGSYEQYF. The CDR3 bases are TGTGCCAGTAGTATAGACGCCGGATCCTACGAGCAGTACTTC.

The chain's CDR3 is CASSRTDTQYF. The CDR3 DNA reads TGTGCCAGCAGCCGCACAGATACGCAGTATTTT. The rearrangement links TRBV14 to TRBJ2-3, with D uncertain. The CDR3 contains 11 residues. Trimming removed 4 bases from V and 1 base from J, with 0 bases in between. Per germline, CDR1 SGHDN and CDR2 FVKESK.